The clone carrying this T cell receptor beta chain has just one count. The data were taken from a study of blood T cell repertoires in COVID-19. Generated by immunoSEQ multiplex PCR, the TCRdb table keeps only in-frame clones and is missing some. The sample shows over 150,000 clones, approximately 87% of them seen only once. The CDR3 extends over 15 amino acids. Germline V lookup: CDR1 SEHNR, CDR2 FQNEAQ (reference sequence). J was trimmed by 2 bases and V by 5 bases; bases with no gene match: 6. This receptor was taken from a woman between 65 and 79 years old with COVID-19, enrolled during active disease. V usage is TRBV7-9 and J usage is TRBJ2-7; TRBD2 aligns across 10 bases. Sample: peripheral blood. CDR3: CASSPLAGVPYEQYF. CDR3 nucleotide sequence: TGTGCCAGCAGCCCCCTAGCGGGAGTACCCTACGAGCAGTACTTC.